Listed below are T cell receptor beta chains from one sample, sequenced in a study of OX40 agonist ivuxolimab in advanced cancers. Sequencing used immunoSEQ multiplex PCR; TCRdb keeps in-frame clones, though not all of them. Altogether about 59,000 clones are present, around 93% being singletons, with the ten largest covering roughly an eighth. The source was CD4+ or CD8+ T cells sorted from blood, collected in a trial of the OX40 agonist ivuxolimab. The origin of the receptors is an adult with an advanced solid tumor such as melanoma, head and neck, liver or kidney cancer. Each CDR3 is given with its conserved first and last residue. Fields, in order: clone size, D gene, V gene, J gene, CDR3 DNA, CDR3 protein. D genes are given only for firm matches. Clone size is shown for a subset of rows, as once, few, many or a class of expanded clone.

size: -; D: -; V: TRBV10-1; J: TRBJ2-2; DNA: TGCGCCAGCAGTGAGTCCGGGCTAAACACCGGGGAGCTGTTTTTT; CDR3: CASSESGLNTGELFF
size: -; D: TRBD1; V: TRBV28; J: TRBJ1-5; DNA: TGTGCCAGCAGTTGGCGACAGGGGGACGTATCTAGTCAGCCCCAGCATTTT; CDR3: CASSWRQGDVSSQPQHF
size: few; D: TRBD1; V: TRBV2; J: TRBJ2-7; DNA: TGTGCCAGCCTGGGACAGGGCTACGAGCAGTACTTC; CDR3: CASLGQGYEQYF
size: -; D: TRBD1; V: TRBV2; J: TRBJ2-7; DNA: TGTGCCAGCCGAACCGGGACAGGGACTTACGAGCAGTACTTC; CDR3: CASRTGTGTYEQYF
size: -; D: TRBD1; V: TRBV19; J: TRBJ2-7; DNA: TGTGCCAGTAAACCGAACAGGGGCTCCTACGAGCAGTACTTC; CDR3: CASKPNRGSYEQYF
size: many; D: -; V: TRBV7-2; J: TRBJ2-5; DNA: TGTGCCAGCAGCTCCCCTAAAACCCAGTACTTC; CDR3: CASSSPKTQYF
size: few; D: TRBD1; V: TRBV5-1; J: TRBJ2-2; DNA: TGCGCCAGCAGTTGGGGAGGGGGACAGGGTTCGGACACCGGGGAGCTGTTTTTT; CDR3: CASSWGGGQGSDTGELFF
size: -; D: TRBD2; V: TRBV15; J: TRBJ2-1; DNA: TGTGCCACCAGCAGAGAGTTCGCTAGCGGGAACGGGGTTATCGATGAGCAGTTCTTC; CDR3: CATSREFASGNGVIDEQFF
size: -; D: -; V: TRBV12-5; J: TRBJ2-3; DNA: TGTGCTAGTGGTTTGGGATCCTCTGATACGCAGTATTTT; CDR3: CASGLGSSDTQYF
size: -; D: -; V: TRBV6-5; J: TRBJ2-1; DNA: TGTGCCAGCAGTCTTATGACTAGTCTTCGTGAGCAGTTCTTC; CDR3: CASSLMTSLREQFF
size: -; D: TRBD1; V: TRBV5-1; J: TRBJ1-1; DNA: TGCGCCAGCAGGAAGGGGACAGACCCTAACACTGAAGCTTTCTTT; CDR3: CASRKGTDPNTEAFF
size: -; D: -; V: TRBV9; J: TRBJ1-1; DNA: TGTGCCAGCAGCGTAGATATGGGGTTCACTGAAGCTTTCTTT; CDR3: CASSVDMGFTEAFF
size: once; D: -; V: TRBV15; J: TRBJ2-1; DNA: TGTGCCACCAGCACCGACCGGAGGAATGAGCAGTTCTTC; CDR3: CATSTDRRNEQFF
size: few; D: -; V: TRBV11-2; J: TRBJ1-2; DNA: TGTGCCAGCAGCAAAGAAGGTCAGGGTCGGAACGGGGATAACTATGGCTACACCTTC; CDR3: CASSKEGQGRNGDNYGYTF
size: -; D: -; V: TRBV18; J: TRBJ2-7; DNA: TGTGCCAGCTCACCACGGAAAGCAGGACACGAGCAGTACTTC; CDR3: CASSPRKAGHEQYF
size: -; D: TRBD1; V: TRBV10-1; J: TRBJ2-1; DNA: TGCGCCAGCAGTTGGACAGGGGGTAATGAGCAGTTCTTC; CDR3: CASSWTGGNEQFF
size: -; D: -; V: TRBV6-6; J: TRBJ1-5; DNA: TGTGCCAGTTCGACAGGCTGGAGACAGCCCCAGCATTTT; CDR3: CASSTGWRQPQHF
size: -; D: TRBD1; V: TRBV5-6; J: TRBJ2-7; DNA: TGTGCCAGCAGCCACCGGCAGGGGGTGAACAACGAGCAGTACTTC; CDR3: CASSHRQGVNNEQYF
size: -; D: -; V: TRBV7-2; J: TRBJ2-7; DNA: TGTGCCAGCAGCAGGAAAGCTAGCCCAGATTACGAGCAGTACTTC; CDR3: CASSRKASPDYEQYF
size: -; D: TRBD2; V: TRBV9; J: TRBJ2-7; DNA: TGTGCCAGCAGCGAGAGCGGGGGAGCCTACGAGCAGTACTTC; CDR3: CASSESGGAYEQYF
size: -; D: TRBD2; V: TRBV27; J: TRBJ2-2; DNA: TGTGCCAGCAGTTTATTAGGGGCTCAAGGACTAGCGGGAGGGCTAGGGGCCGGGGAGCTGTTTTTT; CDR3: CASSLLGAQGLAGGLGAGELFF
size: -; D: -; V: TRBV20-1; J: TRBJ2-1; DNA: TGCAGTGCCGACAGATGGAATGAGCAGTTCTTC; CDR3: CSADRWNEQFF
size: -; D: TRBD1; V: TRBV2; J: TRBJ2-7; DNA: TGTGCCAGCGCCGGCACAGGGGTTGAGCACGAGCAGTACTTC; CDR3: CASAGTGVEHEQYF
size: -; D: -; V: TRBV5-1; J: TRBJ1-1; DNA: TGCGCCAGCATGGGGGGTAGCACTGAAGCTTTCTTT; CDR3: CASMGGSTEAFF
size: -; D: -; V: TRBV27; J: TRBJ1-1; DNA: TGTGCCAGCAGCCTACAGGGGAACACTGAAGCTTTCTTT; CDR3: CASSLQGNTEAFF
size: -; D: TRBD2; V: TRBV6-6; J: TRBJ2-1; DNA: TGTGCCAGCAGTGCTACTCTAGCGGGAGCGAACAATGAGCAGTTCTTC; CDR3: CASSATLAGANNEQFF
size: -; D: TRBD1; V: TRBV7-6; J: TRBJ2-7; DNA: TGTGCCAGCAGTTTCGACAGGGTGGACGAGCAGTACTTC; CDR3: CASSFDRVDEQYF
size: -; D: -; V: TRBV2; J: TRBJ2-7; DNA: TGTGCCAGCAGGGGGGCTAGCGGTTCCTACGAGCAGTACTTC; CDR3: CASRGASGSYEQYF
size: -; D: -; V: TRBV4-2; J: TRBJ1-2; DNA: TGTGCCAGCAGCCAAGATCCAGGGCCTAACTATGGCTACACCTTC; CDR3: CASSQDPGPNYGYTF
size: once; D: TRBD2; V: TRBV7-9; J: TRBJ2-1; DNA: TGTGCCAGCAGCTTAGGGGGCGGCGGGAGCCTATACAATGAGCAGTTCTTC; CDR3: CASSLGGGGSLYNEQFF
size: -; D: -; V: TRBV7-9; J: TRBJ2-7; DNA: TGTGCCAGCAGCTTAGGGGGATTTTCCTACGAGCAGTACTTC; CDR3: CASSLGGFSYEQYF
size: -; D: -; V: TRBV10-3; J: TRBJ2-7; DNA: TGTGCCATCAGTGTTATAGGGCAGGCCTACGAGCAGTACTTC; CDR3: CAISVIGQAYEQYF
size: -; D: -; V: TRBV4-1; J: TRBJ2-7; DNA: TGCGCCAGCAGCCAAGATCAAGGGAGCCCGTCCTACGAGCAGTACTTC; CDR3: CASSQDQGSPSYEQYF
size: -; D: -; V: TRBV2; J: TRBJ2-7; DNA: TGTGCCAGCTCAAATGAGGGTATTGATGACGAGCAGTACTTC; CDR3: CASSNEGIDDEQYF
size: -; D: TRBD1; V: TRBV19; J: TRBJ2-7; DNA: TGTGCCAGTAGTATAGGGCGAACCGGGACAGGGGCCTACGAGCAGTACTTC; CDR3: CASSIGRTGTGAYEQYF
size: -; D: -; V: TRBV18; J: TRBJ1-5; DNA: TGTGCCAGCTCACGCGCGGAGAAACATCAGCCCCAGCATTTT; CDR3: CASSRAEKHQPQHF
size: -; D: -; V: TRBV29-1; J: TRBJ2-6; DNA: TGCAGCGTTACAATGGAAGGGACTGGGGCCAACGTCCTGACTTTC; CDR3: CSVTMEGTGANVLTF
size: -; D: TRBD1; V: TRBV7-7; J: TRBJ1-2; DNA: TGTGCCAGCAGCTTAGGAAAGGGGGCAGCTAACTATGGCTACACCTTC; CDR3: CASSLGKGAANYGYTF
size: -; D: -; V: TRBV4-1; J: TRBJ2-1; DNA: TGCGCCAGCAGCCATGAGACCTACAATGAGCAGTTCTTC; CDR3: CASSHETYNEQFF
size: -; D: TRBD1; V: TRBV5-1; J: TRBJ1-2; DNA: TGCGCCAGCAGCTTTTCCGGGACAGCGGAAAACTATGGCTACACCTTC; CDR3: CASSFSGTAENYGYTF